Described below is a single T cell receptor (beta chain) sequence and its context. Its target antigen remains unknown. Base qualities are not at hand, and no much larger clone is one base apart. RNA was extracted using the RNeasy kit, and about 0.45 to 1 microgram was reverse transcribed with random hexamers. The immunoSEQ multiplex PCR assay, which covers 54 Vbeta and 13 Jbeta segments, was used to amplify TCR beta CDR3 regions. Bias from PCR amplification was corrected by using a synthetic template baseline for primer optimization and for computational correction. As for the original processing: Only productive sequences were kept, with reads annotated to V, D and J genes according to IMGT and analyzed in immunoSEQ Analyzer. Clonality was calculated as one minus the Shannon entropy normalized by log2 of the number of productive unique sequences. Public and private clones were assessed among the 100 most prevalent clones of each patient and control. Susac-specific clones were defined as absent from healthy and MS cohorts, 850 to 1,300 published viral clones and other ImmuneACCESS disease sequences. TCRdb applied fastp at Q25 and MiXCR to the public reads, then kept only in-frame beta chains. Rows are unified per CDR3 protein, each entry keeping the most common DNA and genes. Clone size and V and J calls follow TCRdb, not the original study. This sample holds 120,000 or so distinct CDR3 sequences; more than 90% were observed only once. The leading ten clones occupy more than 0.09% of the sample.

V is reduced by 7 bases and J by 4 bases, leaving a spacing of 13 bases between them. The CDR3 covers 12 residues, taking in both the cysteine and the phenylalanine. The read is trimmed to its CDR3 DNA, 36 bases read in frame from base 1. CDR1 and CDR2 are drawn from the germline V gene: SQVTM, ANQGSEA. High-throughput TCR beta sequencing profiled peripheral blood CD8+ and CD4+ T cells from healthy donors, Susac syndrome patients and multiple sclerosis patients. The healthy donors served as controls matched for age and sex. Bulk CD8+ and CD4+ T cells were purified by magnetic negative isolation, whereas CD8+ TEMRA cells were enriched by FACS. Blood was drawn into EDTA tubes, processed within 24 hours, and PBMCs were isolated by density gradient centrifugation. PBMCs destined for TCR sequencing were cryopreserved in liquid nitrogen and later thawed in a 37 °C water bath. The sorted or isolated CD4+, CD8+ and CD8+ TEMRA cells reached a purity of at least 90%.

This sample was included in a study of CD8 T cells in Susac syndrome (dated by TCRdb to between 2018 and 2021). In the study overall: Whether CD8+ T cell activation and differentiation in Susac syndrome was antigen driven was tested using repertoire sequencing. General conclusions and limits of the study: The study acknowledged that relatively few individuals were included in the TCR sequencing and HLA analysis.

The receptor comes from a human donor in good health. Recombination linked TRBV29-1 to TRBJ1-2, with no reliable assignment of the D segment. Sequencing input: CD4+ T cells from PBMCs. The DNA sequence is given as TGCAGCGGTTCGTCCCGTACCTATGGCTACACCTTC. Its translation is CSGSSRTYGYTF.